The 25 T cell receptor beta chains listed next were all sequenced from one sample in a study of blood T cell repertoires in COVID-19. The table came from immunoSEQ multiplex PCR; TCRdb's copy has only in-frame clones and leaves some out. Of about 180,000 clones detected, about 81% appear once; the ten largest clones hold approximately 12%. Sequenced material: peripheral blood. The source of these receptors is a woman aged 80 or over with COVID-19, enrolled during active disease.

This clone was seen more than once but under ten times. The CDR3 DNA reads TGTGCCAGCAGTTACGCCAGGGGAGTCGAAAAACTGTTTTTT. Encoded protein: CASSYARGVEKLFF. The V gene is TRBV6-2 or TRBV6-3, the J gene TRBJ1-4, with D tentatively TRBD1 (6 bases). The V end was cut by 2 bases, the J end by 8 bases, with 12 bases between. This CDR3 region has 14 residues. Per the germline V gene, CDR1 is MNHEY and CDR2 is SVGEGT.

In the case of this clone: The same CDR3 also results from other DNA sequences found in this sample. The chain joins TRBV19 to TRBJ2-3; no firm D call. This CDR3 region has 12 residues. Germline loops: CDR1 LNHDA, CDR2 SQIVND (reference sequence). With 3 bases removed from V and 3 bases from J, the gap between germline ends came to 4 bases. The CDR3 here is CASSISTDTQYF. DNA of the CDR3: TGTGCCAGTAGTATTTCAACAGATACGCAGTATTTT.

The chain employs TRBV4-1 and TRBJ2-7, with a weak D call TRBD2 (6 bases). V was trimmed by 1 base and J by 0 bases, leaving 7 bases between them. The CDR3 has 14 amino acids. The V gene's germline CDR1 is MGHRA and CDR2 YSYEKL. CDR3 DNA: TGCGCCAGCAGCCAAGGGCGGGGCTCCTACGAGCAGTACTTC. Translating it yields CASSQGRGSYEQYF.

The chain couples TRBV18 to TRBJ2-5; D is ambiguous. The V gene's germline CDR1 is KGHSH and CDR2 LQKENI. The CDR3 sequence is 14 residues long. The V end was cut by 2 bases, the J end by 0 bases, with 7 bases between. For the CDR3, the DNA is TGTGCCAGCTCACCATTGCCAGACCAAGAGACCCAGTACTTC. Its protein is CASSPLPDQETQYF.

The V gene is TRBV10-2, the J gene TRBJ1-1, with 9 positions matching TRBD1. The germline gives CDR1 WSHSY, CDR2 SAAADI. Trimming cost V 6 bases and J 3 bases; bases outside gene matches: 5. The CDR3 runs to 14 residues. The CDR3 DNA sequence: TGCGCCAGCAGCCGGACAGGGGTGGACACTGAAGCTTTCTTT. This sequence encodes CASSRTGVDTEAFF.

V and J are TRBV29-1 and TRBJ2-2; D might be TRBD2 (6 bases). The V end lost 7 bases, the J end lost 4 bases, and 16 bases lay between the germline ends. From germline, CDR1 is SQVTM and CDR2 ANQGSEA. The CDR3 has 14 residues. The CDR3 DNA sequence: TGCAGCGGTCGGGACTTCCGGGGCACCGGGGAGCTGTTTTTT. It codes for CSGRDFRGTGELFF.

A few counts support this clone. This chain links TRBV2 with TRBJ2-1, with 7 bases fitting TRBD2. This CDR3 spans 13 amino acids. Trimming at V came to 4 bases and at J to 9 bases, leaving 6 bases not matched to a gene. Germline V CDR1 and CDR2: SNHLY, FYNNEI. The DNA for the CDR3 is TGTGCCAGCAGTGTTGAGGGAGGGAGTGAGCAGTTCTTC. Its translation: CASSVEGGSEQFF.

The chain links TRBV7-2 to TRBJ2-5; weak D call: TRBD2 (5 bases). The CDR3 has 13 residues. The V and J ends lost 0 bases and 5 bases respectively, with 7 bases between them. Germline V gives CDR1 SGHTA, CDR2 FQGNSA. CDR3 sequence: CASSLARVETQYF. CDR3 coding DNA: TGTGCCAGCAGCTTAGCGAGGGTGGAGACCCAGTACTTC.

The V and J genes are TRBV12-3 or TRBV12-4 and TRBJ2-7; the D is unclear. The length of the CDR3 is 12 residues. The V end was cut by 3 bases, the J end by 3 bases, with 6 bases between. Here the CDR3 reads CASSLRNYEQYF. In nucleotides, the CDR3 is TGTGCCAGCAGTTTGAGAAACTACGAGCAGTACTTC.

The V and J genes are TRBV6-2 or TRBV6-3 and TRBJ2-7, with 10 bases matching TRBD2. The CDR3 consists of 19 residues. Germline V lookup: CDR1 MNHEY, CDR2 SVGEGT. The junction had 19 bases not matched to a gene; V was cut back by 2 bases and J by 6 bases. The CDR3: CASSYEFASGRSQNGEQYF. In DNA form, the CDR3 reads TGTGCCAGCAGTTACGAGTTTGCTAGCGGGAGATCCCAAAACGGCGAGCAGTACTTC.

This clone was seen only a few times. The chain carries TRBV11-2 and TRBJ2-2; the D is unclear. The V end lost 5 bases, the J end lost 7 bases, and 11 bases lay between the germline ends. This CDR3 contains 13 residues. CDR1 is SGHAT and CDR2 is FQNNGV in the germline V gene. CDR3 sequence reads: CASSPLGVGELFF. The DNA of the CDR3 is TGTGCCAGCAGCCCCCTCGGAGTCGGGGAGCTGTTTTTT.

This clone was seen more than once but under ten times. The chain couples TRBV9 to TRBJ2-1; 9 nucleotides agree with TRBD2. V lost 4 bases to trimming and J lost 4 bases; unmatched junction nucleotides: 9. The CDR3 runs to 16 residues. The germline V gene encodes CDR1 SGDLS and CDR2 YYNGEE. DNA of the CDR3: TGTGCCAGCAGCCCCTTTGGTAGCGGGAGTTACAATGAGCAGTTCTTC. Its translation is CASSPFGSGSYNEQFF.

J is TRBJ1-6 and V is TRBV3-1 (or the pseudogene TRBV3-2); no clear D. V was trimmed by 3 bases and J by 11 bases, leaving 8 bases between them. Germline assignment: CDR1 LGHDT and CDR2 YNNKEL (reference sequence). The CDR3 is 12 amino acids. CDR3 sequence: CASSHADTPLHF. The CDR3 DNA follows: TGTGCCAGCAGCCACGCTGACACACCCCTCCACTTT.

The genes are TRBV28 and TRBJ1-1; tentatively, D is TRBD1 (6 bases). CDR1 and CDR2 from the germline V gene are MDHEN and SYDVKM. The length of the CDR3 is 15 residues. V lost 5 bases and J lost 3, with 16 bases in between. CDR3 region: CASSPYRAGDTEAFF. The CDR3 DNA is TGTGCCAGCAGTCCCTACAGGGCCGGGGACACTGAAGCTTTCTTT.

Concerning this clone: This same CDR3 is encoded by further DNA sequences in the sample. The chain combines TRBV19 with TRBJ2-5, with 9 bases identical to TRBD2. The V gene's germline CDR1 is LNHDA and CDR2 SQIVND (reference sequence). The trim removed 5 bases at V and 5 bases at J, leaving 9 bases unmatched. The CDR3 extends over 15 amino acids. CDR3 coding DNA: TGTGCCAGTAGTGCCCTAGCGGGAAGTTGGGAGACCCAGTACTTC. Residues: CASSALAGSWETQYF.

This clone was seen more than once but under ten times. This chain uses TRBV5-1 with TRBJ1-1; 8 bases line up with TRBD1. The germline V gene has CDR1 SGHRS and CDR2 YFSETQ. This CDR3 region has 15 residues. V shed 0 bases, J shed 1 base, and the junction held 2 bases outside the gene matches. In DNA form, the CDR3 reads TGCGCCAGCAGCTTGGCCGGGACAGGGAACACTGAAGCTTTCTTT. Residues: CASSLAGTGNTEAFF. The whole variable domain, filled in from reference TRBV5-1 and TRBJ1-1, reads KAGVTQTPRYLIKTRGQQVTLSCSPISGHRSVSWYQQTPGQGLQFLFEYFSETQRNKGNFPGRFSGRQFSNSRSEMNVSTLELGDSALYLCASSLAGTGNTEAFFGQGTRLTVV.

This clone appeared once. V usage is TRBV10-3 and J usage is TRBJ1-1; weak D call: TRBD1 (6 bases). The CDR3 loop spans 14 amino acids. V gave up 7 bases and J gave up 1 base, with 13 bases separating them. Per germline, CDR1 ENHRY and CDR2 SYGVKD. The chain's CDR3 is CAIKLQGGNTEAFF. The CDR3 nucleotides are TGTGCCATCAAACTACAGGGTGGGAACACTGAAGCTTTCTTT.

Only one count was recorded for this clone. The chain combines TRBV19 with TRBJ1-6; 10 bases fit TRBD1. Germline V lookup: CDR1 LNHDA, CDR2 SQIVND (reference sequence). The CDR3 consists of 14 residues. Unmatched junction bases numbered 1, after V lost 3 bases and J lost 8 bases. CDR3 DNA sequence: TGTGCCAGTAGTATCGGGACAGGGGATTCACCCCTCCACTTT. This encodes CASSIGTGDSPLHF. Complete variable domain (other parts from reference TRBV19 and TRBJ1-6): DGGITQSPKYLFRKEGQNVTLSCEQNLNHDAMYWYRQDPGQGLRLIYYSQIVNDFQKGDIAEGYSVSREKKESFPLTVTSAQKNPTAFYLCASSIGTGDSPLHFGNGTRLTVT.

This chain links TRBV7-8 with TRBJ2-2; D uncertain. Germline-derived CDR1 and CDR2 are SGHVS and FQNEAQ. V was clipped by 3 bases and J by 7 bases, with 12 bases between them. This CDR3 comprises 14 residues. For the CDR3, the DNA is TGTGCCAGCAGCTTCGGTGGTCTCGGCGGGGAGCTGTTTTTT. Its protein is CASSFGGLGGELFF.

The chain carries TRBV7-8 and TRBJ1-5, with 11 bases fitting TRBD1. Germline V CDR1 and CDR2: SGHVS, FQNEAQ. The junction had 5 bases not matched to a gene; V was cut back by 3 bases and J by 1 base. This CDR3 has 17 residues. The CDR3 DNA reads TGTGCCAGCAGCTTGGACAGGGGGCTTCCGAGCAATCAGCCCCAGCATTTT. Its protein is CASSLDRGLPSNQPQHF. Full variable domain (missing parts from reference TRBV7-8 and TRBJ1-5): GAGVSQSPRYKVAKRGQDVALRCDPISGHVSLFWYQQALGQGPEFLTYFQNEAQLDKSGLPSDRFFAERPEGSVSTLKIQRTQQEDSAVYLCASSLDRGLPSNQPQHFGDGTRLSIL.

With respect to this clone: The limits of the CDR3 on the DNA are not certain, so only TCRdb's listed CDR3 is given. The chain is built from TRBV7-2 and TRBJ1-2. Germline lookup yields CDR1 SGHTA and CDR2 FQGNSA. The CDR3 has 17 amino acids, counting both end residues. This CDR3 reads CASSSSRGYLLNYGYTF.

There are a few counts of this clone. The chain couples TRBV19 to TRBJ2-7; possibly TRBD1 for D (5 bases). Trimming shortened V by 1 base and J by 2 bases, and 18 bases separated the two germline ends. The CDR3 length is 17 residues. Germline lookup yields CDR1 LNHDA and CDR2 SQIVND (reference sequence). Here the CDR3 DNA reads TGTGCCAGTAGTATAGGCTCGGACACTTTCGTTCCCTACGAGCAGTACTTC. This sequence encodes CASSIGSDTFVPYEQYF. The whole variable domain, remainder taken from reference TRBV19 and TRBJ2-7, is DGGITQSPKYLFRKEGQNVTLSCEQNLNHDAMYWYRQDPGQGLRLIYYSQIVNDFQKGDIAEGYSVSREKKESFPLTVTSAQKNPTAFYLCASSIGSDTFVPYEQYFGPGTRLTVT.

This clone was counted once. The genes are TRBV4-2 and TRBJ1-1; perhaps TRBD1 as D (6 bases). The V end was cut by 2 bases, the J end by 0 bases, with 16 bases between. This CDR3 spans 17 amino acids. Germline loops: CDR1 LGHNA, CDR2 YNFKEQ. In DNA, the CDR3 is TGTGCCAGCAGCCAACAGGGGCATGTTCCAATGAACACTGAAGCTTTCTTT. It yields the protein CASSQQGHVPMNTEAFF.

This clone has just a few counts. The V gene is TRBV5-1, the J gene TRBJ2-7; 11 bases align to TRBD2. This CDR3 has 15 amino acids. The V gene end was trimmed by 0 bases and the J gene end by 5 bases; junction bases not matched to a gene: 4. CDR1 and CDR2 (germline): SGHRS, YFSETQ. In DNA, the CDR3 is TGCGCCAGCAGCTTGGGACTAGCGGGGACCCACGAGCAGTACTTC. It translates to CASSLGLAGTHEQYF.

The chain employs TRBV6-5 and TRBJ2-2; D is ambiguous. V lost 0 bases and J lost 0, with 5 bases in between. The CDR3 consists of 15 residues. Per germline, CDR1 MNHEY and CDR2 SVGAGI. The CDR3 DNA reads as TGTGCCAGCAGTTACTCGGCAGCGAACACCGGGGAGCTGTTTTTT. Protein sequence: CASSYSAANTGELFF.